The following is a TCR beta chain sequence with its context. V was shortened by 6 bases and J by 0 bases, with 11 bases between the two germline ends. CDR3 length equals 13 residues. CDR1 is GTSNPN, CDR2 SVGIG, per germline (reference sequence). This entry comes from a study of blood T cell repertoires in COVID-19. Using immunoSEQ multiplex PCR, the repertoire was profiled, and TCRdb retains in-frame clones only, with some absent. Among approximately 240,000 clones listed, around 90% were seen once. Sequencing was performed on PBMCs or T cells enriched from blood (not recorded which). J is TRBJ1-1 and V is TRBV30; TRBD1 is a possible D gene (6 bases). This TCR derives from a woman in her 30s with acute COVID-19. CDR3 DNA: TGTGCCTGTAGCAGGGGACTGAACACTGAAGCTTTCTTT. Amino acid sequence: CACSRGLNTEAFF.